What follows is one T cell receptor (beta chain) and its context. This clone was recorded once. There is no known antigen for this receptor. No much larger clone is present one base from it, and per-base qualities are unavailable. In Seattle, one collaborating source enrolled patients while the infection was active and tracked those patients longitudinally over the course of disease. Whole blood was collected in K2EDTA tubes by collaborating institutions according to the institutions' own protocols. For TCRbeta analysis, collaborators shipped samples in one of three forms: frozen whole blood, isolated PBMCs, or DNA extracted from either of those sample types. CDR1 and CDR2, looked up from the germline V gene (reference sequence), are LNHDA and SQIVND. CDR3 length: 13 amino acids, cysteine to phenylalanine. Just the 39-base CDR3 DNA is kept, in frame starting at base 1. V lost 7 bases and J lost 2 bases; the stretch between them is 11 bases long.

This sample is part of a study of blood T cell repertoires in COVID-19 (dated by TCRdb to the early 2020s). Concerning the study at large: Samples covering the acute and convalescent phases of COVID-19 were provided by collaborators in the United States, Italy and Spain. Nearly every sample came with metadata listing a de-identified subject ID, COVID-19 status, age in years and sex. The repertoires were released in a freely available public database meant as a resource for research on the immune response to SARS-CoV-2. Subjects who had been exposed to COVID-19, were actively infected with it, or had recovered from it provided the deeply sampled blood TCRbeta repertoires that made up the dataset. The samples were drawn from two sources: the first 160 participants of the ongoing ImmuneRACE study, and some 1,300 subjects contributed by 6 global collaborators. The prospective study material was composed of cDNA or gDNA derived from T cells, B-cell-depleted T cells, or PBMCs. Where HLA class I and class II types were available, the types were taken from metadata supplied by the sample provider, not from assay-based typing. What the authors observed across the whole study: How much clinical and demographic metadata was included differed by source and by participant, and the metadata was provided uncurated.

TCRbeta CDR3 regions were amplified from genomic DNA by means of the immunoSEQ Assay, a bias-controlled multiplex PCR. For the original study's pipeline: The number of nucleated cells in each sample was estimated from the amplification of reference gene primers within the assay. To quantify the absolute abundance of each unique TCRbeta CDR3 rearrangement, sequence reads were collapsed and filtered. Productive Simpson clonality was computed per sample as the square root of Simpson's diversity index over productive rearrangements. Imported from immuneACCESS, the table was reduced by TCRdb to in-frame sequences with V and J called. These copies leave out some clones; in studies compared against another copy, an unresolved V gene accounts for under half, and the cause of the remainder is not known. The V and J calls and clone size were taken over from that table, and D and trimming were inferred from the DNA. This sample holds approximately 330,000 clones; roughly 87% were observed only once. Clones ranked in the top ten supply approximately 9.9% of the sample.

This receptor was taken from a man under 40 with COVID-19, enrolled during active disease. Sequencing was performed on peripheral blood. Rearrangement joined TRBV19 to TRBJ1-1; the D gene remains uncertain. The DNA sequence is as follows: TGTGCCAGTAATTCGGGGATAAACACTGAAGCTTTCTTT. Its translation reads: CASNSGINTEAFF.